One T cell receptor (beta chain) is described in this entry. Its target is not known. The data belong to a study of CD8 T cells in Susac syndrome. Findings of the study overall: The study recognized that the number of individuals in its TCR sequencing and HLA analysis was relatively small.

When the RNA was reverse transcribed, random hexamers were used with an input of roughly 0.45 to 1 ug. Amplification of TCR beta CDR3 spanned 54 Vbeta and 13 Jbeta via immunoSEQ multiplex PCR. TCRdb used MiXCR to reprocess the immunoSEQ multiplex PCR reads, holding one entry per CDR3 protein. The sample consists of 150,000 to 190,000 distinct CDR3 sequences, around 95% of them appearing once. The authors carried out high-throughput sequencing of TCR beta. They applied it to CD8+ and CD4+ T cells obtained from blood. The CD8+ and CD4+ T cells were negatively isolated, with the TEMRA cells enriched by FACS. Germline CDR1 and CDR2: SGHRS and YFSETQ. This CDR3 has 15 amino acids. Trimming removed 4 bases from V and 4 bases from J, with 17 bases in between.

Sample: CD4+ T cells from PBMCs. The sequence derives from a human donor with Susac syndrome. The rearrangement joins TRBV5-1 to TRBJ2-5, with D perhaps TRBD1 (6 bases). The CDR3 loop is CASSRTGSPLETQYF. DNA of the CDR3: TGCGCCAGCAGCCGTACAGGGTCTCCCCTAGAGACCCAGTACTTC.